The 21 T cell receptor beta chains given below trace back to one sample, sequenced in a study of OX40 agonist ivuxolimab in advanced cancers. Assay used: immunoSEQ multiplex PCR; TCRdb lists only in-frame clones, some missing. The repertoire has just over 35,000 clones, over 60% of them found once; the top ten carry over 20%. The material was CD4+ or CD8+ T cells sorted from blood, obtained in a trial of the OX40 agonist ivuxolimab. The receptors shown here come from an adult with an advanced solid tumor such as melanoma, head and neck, liver or kidney cancer.

The chain recombines TRBV21-1 with TRBJ2-2. TRBV21-1 counts as a pseudogene. The CDR3 is made up of 13 amino acids. CDR3 coding DNA: TGTGCCAGCAGCAAGGGGTACACCGGGGAGCTGTTTTTT. It encodes CASSKGYTGELFF.

The chain carries TRBV5-4 and TRBJ2-5; 7 bases are a match to TRBD1. The J call may be wrong; the DNA end is better matched by TRBJ2-7. The V gene's germline CDR1 is SGHNT and CDR2 YYREEE (reference sequence). This CDR3 has 13 residues. In DNA, the CDR3 is TGTGCCAGCAGTCCCGGGACAGCCCCCGAGCAGTACTTC. It is translated as CASSPGTAPEQYF.

The chain has TRBV5-4 and TRBJ2-1; D is ambiguous. Looked up from germline, CDR1 is SGHNT and CDR2 is YYREEE (reference sequence). The CDR3 loop spans 12 amino acids. V was cut by 1 base and J by 5 bases, with 4 bases left in between. The CDR3 is CASSLLNNEQFF. The CDR3, as DNA: TGTGCCAGCAGCTTGTTGAACAATGAGCAGTTCTTC.

This clone counts as large (0.1 to 1%). The chain recombines TRBV6-5 with TRBJ1-3; unclear D gene. V was cut by 3 bases and J by 5 bases, with 2 bases left in between. Germline lookup yields CDR1 MNHEY and CDR2 SVGAGI. The CDR3 covers 11 residues. The CDR3 nucleotides are TGTGCCAGCAGTTATCGAAACACCATATATTTT. It codes for CASSYRNTIYF.

V gene TRBV6-5 combines with J gene TRBJ2-7; TRBD2 might be the D (6 bases). This CDR3 region has 15 residues. V was pared by 0 bases and J by 4 bases, with 13 bases between. Germline V gene lookup returns CDR1 MNHEY and CDR2 SVGAGI. Here the CDR3 DNA reads TGTGCCAGCAGTTACTCGAGTTCAGGGAGGTACGAGCAGTACTTC. As protein: CASSYSSSGRYEQYF.

The J gene is TRBJ1-2, the V gene TRBV7-2; 8 nucleotides line up with TRBD1. This CDR3 has 16 amino acids. The germline CDR1 and CDR2 sequences are SGHTA and FQGNSA. Trimming took 4 bases from V and 8 from J; bases not matched to a gene: 15. The CDR3 nucleotides read TGTGCCAGCAGCTCAACCCTAACAGACAGGGGACGCGGCTACACCTTC. Its translation: CASSSTLTDRGRGYTF.

The CDR3 is CASSPQRASGGSTDTQYF. Here the CDR3 DNA reads TGTGCCAGCTCACCACAACGGGCTAGCGGGGGGTCCACAGATACGCAGTATTTT. The J gene is TRBJ2-3, the V gene TRBV18; TRBD2 matches 11 bases. V gave up 1 base and J gave up 2 bases; unmatched junction bases: 8. CDR1 is KGHSH and CDR2 is LQKENI in the germline V gene. CDR3 length equals 18 residues.

This rearrangement joins TRBV5-1 to TRBJ1-4, with D unresolved. V was pared by 2 bases and J by 5 bases, with 10 bases between. The CDR3 contains 14 residues. CDR1 and CDR2 from the germline V gene are SGHRS and YFSETQ. DNA for the CDR3: TGCGCCAGCAGCTTCGGCAGGTTGAATGAAAAACTGTTTTTT. This sequence encodes CASSFGRLNEKLFF.

This clone was detected only a few times. This chain links TRBV29-1 with TRBJ1-2; possibly TRBD1 for D (6 bases). This CDR3 is 12 amino acids long. The V end lost 5 bases, the J end lost 4 bases, and 11 bases lay between the germline ends. CDR1 and CDR2 (germline): SQVTM, ANQGSEA. The DNA of the CDR3 is TGCAGCGTTCGACAGGCGGGCTATGGCTACACCTTC. This gives the protein CSVRQAGYGYTF. Complete variable domain (other parts from reference TRBV29-1 and TRBJ1-2): SAVISQKPSRDICQRGTSLTIQCQVDSQVTMMFWYRQQPGQSLTLIATANQGSEATYESGFVIDKFPISRPNLTFSTLTVSNMSPEDSSIYLCSVRQAGYGYTFGSGTRLTVV.

V and J are TRBV7-9 and TRBJ2-3; 9 bases map to TRBD2. J was trimmed by 1 base and V by 6 bases; bases with no gene match: 5. CDR3 length: 15 residues. CDR1 is SEHNR, CDR2 FQNEAQ, per germline (reference sequence). The CDR3 DNA reads as TGTGCCAGCAGATCTAGCGGGGTGCGCACAGATACGCAGTATTTT. Translation: CASRSSGVRTDTQYF.

This clone has more than one count but fewer than ten. This chain links TRBV5-4 with TRBJ1-2; 8 bases align to TRBD1. V shed 3 bases, J shed 3 bases, and the junction held 7 bases outside the gene matches. This CDR3 is built from 15 residues. CDR1 is SGHNT and CDR2 is YYREEE in the germline V gene (reference sequence). The CDR3 coding sequence is TGTGCCAGCAGCTGGCCCACAGGGGGGGACTATGGCTACACCTTC. Translating gives CASSWPTGGDYGYTF. The whole variable domain, remainder taken from reference TRBV5-4 and TRBJ1-2, is ETGVTQSPTHLIKTRGQQVTLRCSSQSGHNTVSWYQQALGQGPQFIFQYYREEENGRGNFPPRFSGLQFPNYSSELNVNALELDDSALYLCASSWPTGGDYGYTFGSGTRLTVV.

The chain couples TRBV9 to TRBJ2-5, with TRBD2 matching 10 bases. Looked up from germline, CDR1 is SGDLS and CDR2 is YYNGEE. CDR3 length: 14 residues. V lost 0 bases, J lost 4 bases, and 0 bases stayed unmatched. CDR3 in DNA: TGTGCCAGCAGCGTAGTAGCGGGGGGAGAGACCCAGTACTTC. It specifies CASSVVAGGETQYF.

The count of this clone is one. The chain uses TRBV19 and TRBJ1-2; tentatively, D is TRBD1 (5 bases). Trimming stripped 3 bases from V and 4 bases from J, with 6 bases between. The CDR3 is 12 amino acids. The germline CDR1 and CDR2 sequences are LNHDA and SQIVND (reference sequence). CDR3 in amino acids: CASSMTVYGYTF. The CDR3 DNA reads TGTGCCAGTAGTATGACAGTCTATGGCTACACCTTC.

This clone was seen once. The V call is TRBV25-1, the J call TRBJ2-3, with 8 bases that match TRBD1. Germline CDR1 and CDR2: MGHDK and SYGVNS. J was trimmed by 7 bases and V by 5 bases; bases with no gene match: 5. The CDR3 length is 13 residues. For the CDR3, the DNA is TGTGCCAGCAGTCAGGACAGGGCGTATACGCAGTATTTT. Its translation: CASSQDRAYTQYF.

The V call is TRBV7-9, the J call TRBJ1-3; TRBD1 is a possible D gene (5 bases). CDR1 and CDR2 (germline): SEHNR, FQNEAQ (reference sequence). With 3 bases removed from V and 0 bases from J, the gap between germline ends came to 9 bases. The CDR3 runs 15 residues. The CDR3 nucleotides read TGTGCCAGCAGCTTGAAGGGGTCCTCTGGAAACACCATATATTTT. Protein: CASSLKGSSGNTIYF.

The V and J genes are TRBV7-6 and TRBJ2-3; D not certain. CDR1 and CDR2 (germline): SGHVS, FNYEAQ. The CDR3 contains 14 residues. V lost 5 bases and J 2 bases, leaving 11 bases between the germline ends. CDR3 nucleotide sequence: TGTGCCAGCAGCCGAAGACTGGCCACAGATACGCAGTATTTT. As protein: CASSRRLATDTQYF. Together with reference TRBV7-6 and TRBJ2-3, the CDR3 gives the full variable domain: GAGVSQSPRYKVTKRGQDVALRCDPISGHVSLYWYRQALGQGPEFLTYFNYEAQQDKSGLPNDRFSAERPEGSISTLTIQRTEQRDSAMYRCASSRRLATDTQYFGPGTRLTVL.

The V and J genes are TRBV7-2 and TRBJ2-7; no clear D. This CDR3 is built from 13 residues. Germline V lookup: CDR1 SGHTA, CDR2 FQGNSA. Trimming removed 5 bases at V and 0 bases at J, with 8 bases between. CDR3 amino acids: CASSQRPSYEQYV. The CDR3 nucleotides read TGTGCCAGCAGCCAACGTCCCTCCTACGAGCAGTACGTC.

This rearrangement joins TRBV6-1 to TRBJ2-2; D is perhaps TRBD1 (6 bases). Trimming left V 3 bases short and J 5 bases short, with 13 bases between. Germline assignment: CDR1 MNHNS and CDR2 SASEGT. The CDR3 covers 15 residues. The chain's CDR3 is CASSDSGHQTGELFF. The CDR3 DNA sequence: TGTGCCAGCAGTGATTCGGGACATCAGACCGGGGAGCTGTTTTTT.

This chain uses TRBV25-1 with TRBJ2-5; 9 bases are shared with TRBD1. The CDR3 runs 15 residues. The trim removed 3 bases at V and 4 bases at J, leaving 6 bases unmatched. Germline CDR1 is MGHDK and CDR2 is SYGVNS. As DNA, the CDR3 is TGTGCCAGCAGTGACTTGGGACAGGGAGGAGAGACCCAGTACTTC. This codes for CASSDLGQGGETQYF.

The V call is TRBV30, the J call TRBJ2-2; the D gene is possibly TRBD1 (5 bases). The germline CDR1 and CDR2 sequences are GTSNPN and SVGIG (reference sequence). Trimming removed 3 bases from V and 2 bases from J, with 10 bases in between. The CDR3 contains 14 residues. CDR3 coding DNA: TGTGCCTGGAGGGGTCAGGGAAACACCGGGGAGCTGTTTTTT. This sequence encodes CAWRGQGNTGELFF.

The chain links TRBV28 to TRBJ2-7; 9 bases agree with TRBD1. Trimming took 6 bases from V and 6 from J; bases not matched to a gene: 9. Germline CDR1 and CDR2: MDHEN and SYDVKM. The CDR3 loop spans 14 amino acids. Here the CDR3 DNA reads TGTGCCAGCAGCTTGACAGGGGGGGTCGGCGAGCAGTACTTC. Protein: CASSLTGGVGEQYF. The entire variable domain, with the rest obtained from reference TRBV28 and TRBJ2-7, is as follows: DVKVTQSSRYLVKRTGEKVFLECVQDMDHENMFWYRQDPGLGLRLIYFSYDVKMKEKGDIPEGYSVSREKKERFSLILESASTNQTSMYLCASSLTGGVGEQYFGPGTRLTVT.